This T cell receptor beta chain was sequenced during a study of blood T cell repertoires in COVID-19. Sequenced by immunoSEQ multiplex PCR; TCRdb stores in-frame clones only, minus some. The table has roughly 330,000 clones, approximately 89% seen once; the top ten hold about 5.2%. Enrollees, about 18 to 95 years old, lived in approximately 25 US areas. Participant reports of clinical history set cohort assignment. Germline lookup yields CDR1 MRHNA and CDR2 SNTAGT. V shed 2 bases, J shed 1 base, and the junction held 2 bases outside the gene matches. This CDR3 region has 15 residues. The clonotype originates from a woman aged 25 to 45 who had recovered from COVID-19. The J gene is TRBJ2-1, the V gene TRBV6-4; 7 bases match TRBD2. Sample: PBMCs or T cells enriched from blood (not recorded which). CDR3 region: CASSDGGESYNEQFF. The CDR3 bases are TGTGCCAGCAGTGACGGGGGGGAGTCCTACAATGAGCAGTTCTTC.